This T cell receptor beta chain was sequenced in a study of preoperative IRX-2 immunotherapy in early breast cancer. Treatment noted: preoperative locoregional IRX-2 cytokine immunotherapy. This phase Ib study tested locoregional IRX-2 cytokine immunotherapy given before surgery. TCRdb's table, derived via immunoSEQ multiplex PCR, lists solely in-frame clones and lacks some. This table holds 25,000 or so clones, 85% to 90% found once. The CDR3 length is 12 residues. Germline V gene lookup returns CDR1 ENHRY and CDR2 SYGVKD. V dropped 10 bases and J dropped 7; count of bases not matched to a gene: 7. The source of this sequence is a human donor with breast cancer. The chain is built from TRBV10-3 and TRBJ1-3, with 7 bases aligning to TRBD1. Specimen: tumor tissue, collected after IRX-2 immunotherapy. The DNA for the CDR3 is TGTGCCACCCAAGCACAGGGGAACACCATATATTTT. Encoded protein: CATQAQGNTIYF.